This note documents a single T cell receptor (beta chain) sequence. The record originates from a study of blood T cell repertoires in COVID-19. Study details: The origin of the acute and convalescent COVID-19 samples was the United States, Italy and Spain. PBMCs, B-cell-depleted T cells, or T cells were the source of the cDNA or gDNA that made up the material.

V lost 5 bases and J lost 2, with 13 bases in between. The CDR3 runs 14 residues. In germline, CDR1 is SGHNT, CDR2 YENEEA. Per the authors' pipeline: Estimates of nucleated cell counts were drawn from the amplification of reference gene primers. Sequencing used immunoSEQ multiplex PCR; TCRdb keeps in-frame clones, though not all of them. That table supplies the V and J calls and clone size; D and trimming were determined from the DNA. The top ten clones hold 3.5% to 5.5% of a sample with some 150,000 clones, 70% to 80% of them seen once. The genes are TRBV11-3 and TRBJ2-7; weak D call: TRBD1 (7 bases). The sample comprised peripheral blood. The source of this sequence is a woman of 80 years or more with active or convalescent COVID-19. The CDR3 spells CASSAGTETYEQYF. CDR3 nucleotides: TGTGCCAGCAGCGCGGGGACAGAGACCTACGAGCAGTACTTC.